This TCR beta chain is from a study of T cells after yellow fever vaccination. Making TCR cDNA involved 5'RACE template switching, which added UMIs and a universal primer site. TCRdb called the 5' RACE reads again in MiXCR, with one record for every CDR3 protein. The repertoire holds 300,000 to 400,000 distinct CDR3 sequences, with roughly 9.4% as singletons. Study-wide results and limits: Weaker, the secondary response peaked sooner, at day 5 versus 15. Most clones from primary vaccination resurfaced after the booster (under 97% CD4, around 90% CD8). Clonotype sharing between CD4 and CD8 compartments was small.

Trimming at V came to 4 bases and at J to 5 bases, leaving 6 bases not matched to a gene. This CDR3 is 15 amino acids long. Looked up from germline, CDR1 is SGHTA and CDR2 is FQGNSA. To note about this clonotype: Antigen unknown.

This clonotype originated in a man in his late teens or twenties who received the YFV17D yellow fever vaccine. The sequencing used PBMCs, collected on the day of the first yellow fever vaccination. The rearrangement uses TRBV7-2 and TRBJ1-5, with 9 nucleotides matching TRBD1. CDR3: CASSYGQGLYQPQHF. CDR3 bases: TGTGCCAGCAGCTACGGACAGGGGTTATATCAGCCCCAGCATTTT.